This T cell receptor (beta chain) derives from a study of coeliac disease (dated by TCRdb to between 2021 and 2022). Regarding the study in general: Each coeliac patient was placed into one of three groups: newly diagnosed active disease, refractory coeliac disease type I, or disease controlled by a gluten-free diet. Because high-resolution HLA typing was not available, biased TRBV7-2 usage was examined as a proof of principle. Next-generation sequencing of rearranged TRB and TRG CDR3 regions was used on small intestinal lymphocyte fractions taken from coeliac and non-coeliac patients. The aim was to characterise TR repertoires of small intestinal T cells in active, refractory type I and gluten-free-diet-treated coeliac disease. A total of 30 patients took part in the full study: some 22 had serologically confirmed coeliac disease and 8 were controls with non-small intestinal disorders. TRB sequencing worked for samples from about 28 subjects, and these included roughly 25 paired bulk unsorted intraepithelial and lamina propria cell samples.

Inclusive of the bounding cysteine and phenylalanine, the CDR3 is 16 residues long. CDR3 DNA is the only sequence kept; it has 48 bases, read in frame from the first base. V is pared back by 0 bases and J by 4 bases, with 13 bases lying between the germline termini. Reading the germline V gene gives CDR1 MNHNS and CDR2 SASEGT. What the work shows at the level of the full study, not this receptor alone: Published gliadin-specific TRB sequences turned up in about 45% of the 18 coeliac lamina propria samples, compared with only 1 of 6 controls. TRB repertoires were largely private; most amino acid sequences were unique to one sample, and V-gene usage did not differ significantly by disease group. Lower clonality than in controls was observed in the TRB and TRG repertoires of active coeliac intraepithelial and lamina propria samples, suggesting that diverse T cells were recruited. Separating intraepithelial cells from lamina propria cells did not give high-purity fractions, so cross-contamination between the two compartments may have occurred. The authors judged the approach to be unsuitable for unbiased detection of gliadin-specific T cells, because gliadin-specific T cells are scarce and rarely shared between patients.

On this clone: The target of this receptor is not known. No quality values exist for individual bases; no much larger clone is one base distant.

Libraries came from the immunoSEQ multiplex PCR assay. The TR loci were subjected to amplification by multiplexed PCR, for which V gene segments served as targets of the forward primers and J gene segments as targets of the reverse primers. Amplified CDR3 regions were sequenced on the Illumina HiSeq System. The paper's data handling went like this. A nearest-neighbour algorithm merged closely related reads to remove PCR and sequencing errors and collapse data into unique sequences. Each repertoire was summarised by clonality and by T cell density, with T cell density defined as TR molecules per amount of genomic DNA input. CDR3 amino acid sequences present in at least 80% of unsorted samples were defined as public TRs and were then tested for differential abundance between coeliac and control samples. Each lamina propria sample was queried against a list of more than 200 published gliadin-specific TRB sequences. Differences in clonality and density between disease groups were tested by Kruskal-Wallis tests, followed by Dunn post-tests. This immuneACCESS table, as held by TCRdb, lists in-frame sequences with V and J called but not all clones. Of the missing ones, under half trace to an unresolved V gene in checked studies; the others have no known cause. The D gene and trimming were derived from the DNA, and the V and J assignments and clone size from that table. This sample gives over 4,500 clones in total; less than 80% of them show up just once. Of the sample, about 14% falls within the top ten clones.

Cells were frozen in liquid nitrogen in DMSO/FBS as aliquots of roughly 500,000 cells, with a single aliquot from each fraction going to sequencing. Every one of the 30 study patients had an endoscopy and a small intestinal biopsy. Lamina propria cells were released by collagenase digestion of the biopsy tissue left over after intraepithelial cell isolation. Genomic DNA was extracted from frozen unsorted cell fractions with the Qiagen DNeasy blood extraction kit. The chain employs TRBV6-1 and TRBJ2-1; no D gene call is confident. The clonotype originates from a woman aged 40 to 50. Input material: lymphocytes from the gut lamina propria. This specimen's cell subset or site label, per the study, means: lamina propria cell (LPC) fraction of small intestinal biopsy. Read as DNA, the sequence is TGTGCCAGCAGTGAAGCGGCCACCATCATTTACAATGAGCAGTTCTTC. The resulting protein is CASSEAATIIYNEQFF.